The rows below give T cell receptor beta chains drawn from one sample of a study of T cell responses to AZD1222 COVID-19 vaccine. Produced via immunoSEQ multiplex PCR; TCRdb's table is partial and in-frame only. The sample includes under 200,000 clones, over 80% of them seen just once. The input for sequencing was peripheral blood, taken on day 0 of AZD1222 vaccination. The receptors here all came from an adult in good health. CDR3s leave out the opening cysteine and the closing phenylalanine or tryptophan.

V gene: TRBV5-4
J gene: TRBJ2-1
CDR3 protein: ASSSGGPSGSRSYNEQF

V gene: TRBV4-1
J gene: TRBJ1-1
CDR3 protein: ASSQEGRGSAF

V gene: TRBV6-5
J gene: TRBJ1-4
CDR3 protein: ASNLGWDNEKLF

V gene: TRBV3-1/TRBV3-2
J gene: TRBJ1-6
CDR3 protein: ASSQGQGPHSPLH

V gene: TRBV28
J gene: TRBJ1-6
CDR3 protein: ASSFPRGQITSPLH

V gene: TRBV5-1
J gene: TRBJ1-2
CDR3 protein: ASSLLQGQGYGYT

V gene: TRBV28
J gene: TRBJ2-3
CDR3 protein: ASSWGPRTSEEDTQY

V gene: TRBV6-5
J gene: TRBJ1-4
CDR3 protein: ASKEQATNEKLF

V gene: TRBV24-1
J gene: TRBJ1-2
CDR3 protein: ATSDGGRSSGKYGYT

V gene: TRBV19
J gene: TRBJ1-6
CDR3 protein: ASSIETGTGSPLH

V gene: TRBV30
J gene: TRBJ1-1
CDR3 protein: AWSRQVVPEAF

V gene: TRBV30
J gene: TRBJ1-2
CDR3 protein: AWSQIGGYT

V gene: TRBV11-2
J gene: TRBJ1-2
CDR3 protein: ASSLTEGAMGGYT

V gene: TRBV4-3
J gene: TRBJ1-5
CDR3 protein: ASSRSWPGSNQPQH

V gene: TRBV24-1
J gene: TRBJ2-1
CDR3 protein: ATSDSAGTGAYNEQF

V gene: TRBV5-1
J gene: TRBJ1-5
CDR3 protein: ASSLDGYNQPQH

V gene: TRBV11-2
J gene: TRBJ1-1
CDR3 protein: ASSLVVGQYTEAF

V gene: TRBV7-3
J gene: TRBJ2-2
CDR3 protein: ASSLDRATGELF

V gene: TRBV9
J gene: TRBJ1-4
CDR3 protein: ASSTGTGLGEKLF

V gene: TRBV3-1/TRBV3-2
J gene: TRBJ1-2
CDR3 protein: ASSPMARQNYGYT

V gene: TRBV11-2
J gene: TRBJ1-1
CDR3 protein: ASRYRVPTGRVNTEAF

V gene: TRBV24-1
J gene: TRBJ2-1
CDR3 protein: ATSDFSQRGDYNEQF